This paragraph reports one T cell receptor beta chain. Its cognate antigen has yet to be identified. No qualities accompany the bases; no much larger clone lies one base away. From the cysteine through the phenylalanine, the CDR3 covers 16 amino acids. Only the CDR3 portion is preserved as DNA: 48 bases, with reading frame beginning at the first base. V trim: 7 bases; J trim: 1 base; unmatched bases: 11. CDR1 and CDR2, per the germline V gene, are SNHLY and FYNNEI. This sample is drawn from a study of identifying expanded T cells in peripheral blood (dated by TCRdb to about 2019). For context, the study as a whole: Four technical replicates, made by sequencing separate aliquots from the same pool of genomic DNA, were compared pairwise. Findings and caveats that apply to the study as a whole: It was expected by the authors that biological variance in healthy repertoires might increase further over much longer intervals, such as months to years. The binomial model flagged around 1.2 differentially abundant clones between technical replicates, compared with 15 to 17 over approximately 2 weeks and 18 to 20 over four weeks. Across all healthy-donor time intervals, the beta-binomial model significantly lowered both the number of clones called differentially abundant and the false-positive rate. For all healthy donors, the variance in clone template counts between roughly two-week samples rose significantly as total template count increased.

TCRbeta CDR3 regions were profiled with the immunoSEQ Assay using bias-controlled multiplex PCR amplification of genomic DNA. The paper's data handling went like this. The absolute abundance of each unique TCRbeta CDR3 region was quantified after sequences were collapsed and filtered. Differential abundance was tested with a binomial (Fisher-equivalent) model and with a beta-binomial model adding time-dependent variance fitted from healthy donors. Clones with fewer than 5 combined templates were removed, and a clone was called differentially abundant if the clone's Benjamini-Hochberg FDR was below 0.01. Using the form v = (b*log(k)+a)^2, the beta-binomial variance was modeled as a function of the total template count across the two samples. Sourced from immuneACCESS, this table was stored by TCRdb with only in-frame sequences that have V and J called. A share of the clones is absent; for the studies checked, an unresolved V gene accounts for under half, and the remainder has no known explanation. V and J calls and clone size are given by that table; D and trimming were obtained from the DNA. Recorded for this sample are over 75,000 clones; about 87% of them occurred a single time. In total, the top ten clones hold around 3.6% of the sample.

No immune events, such as infections, were documented for the healthy donors during the collection period. Blood repertoires from healthy donors were used as a training cohort for calibrating time-dependent variance in a beta-binomial model of differential abundance of T-cell clones. The training cohort included around ten healthy donors, of whom 3 were female and 7 were male. Donor ages ranged from 29 to 64 years, with an average of about 41 years. Obtained from a commercial supplier, whole blood was collected from each healthy donor at three time points set around two weeks apart. For immunosequencing, genomic DNA was extracted from whole blood that had not been sorted.

This receptor was taken from a person aged 18 to 69 in good health. The chain is assembled from TRBV2 and TRBJ1-1, with 8 central nucleotides matching TRBD1. The sample comprised blood. The base sequence is TGTGCCAGCATTAAGGACAGGGCGGTACAGAACACTGAAGCTTTCTTT. This translates into CASIKDRAVQNTEAFF.